This T cell receptor beta chain was observed in a study of cytomegalovirus exposure and HLA in healthy donors. Study results and limitations: Indistinguishable V segments such as TRBV6-2 and TRBV6-3 were excluded. TCR beta chains numbering some 160 were designated cytomegalovirus-associated.

Concerning this clone: What it recognizes is unknown.

The study ran its PCR with 60 Vbeta and 13 Jbeta primers. The method was immunoSEQ multiplex PCR; TCRdb's version includes in-frame clones alone and lacks a portion of them. In the table there are a few hundred thousand clones, about 80% of which are singletons. The germline CDR1 and CDR2 sequences are LGHNA and YSLEER. The CDR3 has 16 amino acids. Trimming removed 1 base from V and 2 bases from J; junction bases left unmatched: 8. Sequencing was performed on PBMCs. This TCR was sampled from a man between 18 and 29 years old in good health and CMV-seronegative. J is TRBJ2-7 and V is TRBV4-3; 7 nucleotides match TRBD2. The DNA of the CDR3 is TGCGCCAGCAGCCAAGTCGGCGGGAGAGGCGCCTACGAGCAGTACTTC. Translating gives CASSQVGGRGAYEQYF.